This TCR beta chain came from a study of blood T cell repertoires in COVID-19. On the study more broadly: PBMCs, B-cell-depleted T cells, or T cells were the source of the cDNA or gDNA that made up the material.

Sequenced by immunoSEQ multiplex PCR; TCRdb stores in-frame clones only, minus some. The sample holds 150,000 to 200,000 clones, about 82% seen once. The specimen was peripheral blood. This receptor was identified in a man aged 50 or older with active or convalescent COVID-19.

CDR3 DNA: TGTGCCAGTAGTCTCGGACTAGCACCCAATGAGCAGTTCTTC. Translated: CASSLGLAPNEQFF. This chain uses TRBV19 with TRBJ2-1; 8 bases map to TRBD2. V lost 5 bases and J lost 6; bases outside the gene matches: 6. This CDR3 is built from 14 residues. Per germline, CDR1 LNHDA and CDR2 SQIVND (reference sequence).